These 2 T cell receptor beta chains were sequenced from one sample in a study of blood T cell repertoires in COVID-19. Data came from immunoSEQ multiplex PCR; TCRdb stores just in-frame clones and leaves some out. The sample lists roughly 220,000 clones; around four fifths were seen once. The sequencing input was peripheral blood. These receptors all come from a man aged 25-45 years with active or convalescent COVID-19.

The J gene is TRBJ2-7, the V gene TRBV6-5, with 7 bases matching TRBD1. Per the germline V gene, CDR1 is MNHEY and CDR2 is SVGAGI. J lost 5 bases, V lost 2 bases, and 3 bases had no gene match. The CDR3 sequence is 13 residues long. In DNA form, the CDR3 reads TGTGCCAGCAGTTACAGGGGGCGCGACGAGCAGTACTTC. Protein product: CASSYRGRDEQYF.

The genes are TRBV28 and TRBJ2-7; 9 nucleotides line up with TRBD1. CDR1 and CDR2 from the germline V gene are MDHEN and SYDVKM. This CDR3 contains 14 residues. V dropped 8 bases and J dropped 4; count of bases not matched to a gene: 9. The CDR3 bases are TGTGCCAGCCGCCGGGACAGGGCTCCGTACGAGCAGTACTTC. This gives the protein CASRRDRAPYEQYF.